The present T cell receptor (beta chain) was sequenced within a study of cytomegalovirus exposure and HLA in healthy donors. About the study: Caucasian-associated ancestry cluster membership applied to less than 85% of several hundred genotyped donors.

The CDR3 has 13 residues. The V gene's germline CDR1 is MDHEN and CDR2 SYDVKM. V was shortened by 2 bases and J by 0 bases, with 4 bases between the two germline ends. The PCR employed 60 Vbeta primers together with 13 Jbeta primers. Clones were sequenced by immunoSEQ multiplex PCR, and TCRdb holds only the in-frame ones, with some missing. Of roughly 66,000 clones in the sample, over 60% were seen once. Whole-study findings and limits: The only immune exposure information that was available was CMV serostatus. For cytomegalovirus status, the classifier reportedly gave diagnoses with high specificity and sensitivity. Some V segments could not be told apart, so they were left out, TRBV6-2 and TRBV6-3 among them.

As for this clone: What it binds is unknown.

This rearrangement joins TRBV28 to TRBJ1-2; no definite D call. The specimen sequenced was PBMCs. The clonotype comes from a woman aged 45-60 years in good health and CMV-seronegative. This CDR3 reads CASSLTANYGYTF. As DNA, the CDR3 is TGTGCCAGCAGTTTAACAGCTAACTATGGCTACACCTTC.